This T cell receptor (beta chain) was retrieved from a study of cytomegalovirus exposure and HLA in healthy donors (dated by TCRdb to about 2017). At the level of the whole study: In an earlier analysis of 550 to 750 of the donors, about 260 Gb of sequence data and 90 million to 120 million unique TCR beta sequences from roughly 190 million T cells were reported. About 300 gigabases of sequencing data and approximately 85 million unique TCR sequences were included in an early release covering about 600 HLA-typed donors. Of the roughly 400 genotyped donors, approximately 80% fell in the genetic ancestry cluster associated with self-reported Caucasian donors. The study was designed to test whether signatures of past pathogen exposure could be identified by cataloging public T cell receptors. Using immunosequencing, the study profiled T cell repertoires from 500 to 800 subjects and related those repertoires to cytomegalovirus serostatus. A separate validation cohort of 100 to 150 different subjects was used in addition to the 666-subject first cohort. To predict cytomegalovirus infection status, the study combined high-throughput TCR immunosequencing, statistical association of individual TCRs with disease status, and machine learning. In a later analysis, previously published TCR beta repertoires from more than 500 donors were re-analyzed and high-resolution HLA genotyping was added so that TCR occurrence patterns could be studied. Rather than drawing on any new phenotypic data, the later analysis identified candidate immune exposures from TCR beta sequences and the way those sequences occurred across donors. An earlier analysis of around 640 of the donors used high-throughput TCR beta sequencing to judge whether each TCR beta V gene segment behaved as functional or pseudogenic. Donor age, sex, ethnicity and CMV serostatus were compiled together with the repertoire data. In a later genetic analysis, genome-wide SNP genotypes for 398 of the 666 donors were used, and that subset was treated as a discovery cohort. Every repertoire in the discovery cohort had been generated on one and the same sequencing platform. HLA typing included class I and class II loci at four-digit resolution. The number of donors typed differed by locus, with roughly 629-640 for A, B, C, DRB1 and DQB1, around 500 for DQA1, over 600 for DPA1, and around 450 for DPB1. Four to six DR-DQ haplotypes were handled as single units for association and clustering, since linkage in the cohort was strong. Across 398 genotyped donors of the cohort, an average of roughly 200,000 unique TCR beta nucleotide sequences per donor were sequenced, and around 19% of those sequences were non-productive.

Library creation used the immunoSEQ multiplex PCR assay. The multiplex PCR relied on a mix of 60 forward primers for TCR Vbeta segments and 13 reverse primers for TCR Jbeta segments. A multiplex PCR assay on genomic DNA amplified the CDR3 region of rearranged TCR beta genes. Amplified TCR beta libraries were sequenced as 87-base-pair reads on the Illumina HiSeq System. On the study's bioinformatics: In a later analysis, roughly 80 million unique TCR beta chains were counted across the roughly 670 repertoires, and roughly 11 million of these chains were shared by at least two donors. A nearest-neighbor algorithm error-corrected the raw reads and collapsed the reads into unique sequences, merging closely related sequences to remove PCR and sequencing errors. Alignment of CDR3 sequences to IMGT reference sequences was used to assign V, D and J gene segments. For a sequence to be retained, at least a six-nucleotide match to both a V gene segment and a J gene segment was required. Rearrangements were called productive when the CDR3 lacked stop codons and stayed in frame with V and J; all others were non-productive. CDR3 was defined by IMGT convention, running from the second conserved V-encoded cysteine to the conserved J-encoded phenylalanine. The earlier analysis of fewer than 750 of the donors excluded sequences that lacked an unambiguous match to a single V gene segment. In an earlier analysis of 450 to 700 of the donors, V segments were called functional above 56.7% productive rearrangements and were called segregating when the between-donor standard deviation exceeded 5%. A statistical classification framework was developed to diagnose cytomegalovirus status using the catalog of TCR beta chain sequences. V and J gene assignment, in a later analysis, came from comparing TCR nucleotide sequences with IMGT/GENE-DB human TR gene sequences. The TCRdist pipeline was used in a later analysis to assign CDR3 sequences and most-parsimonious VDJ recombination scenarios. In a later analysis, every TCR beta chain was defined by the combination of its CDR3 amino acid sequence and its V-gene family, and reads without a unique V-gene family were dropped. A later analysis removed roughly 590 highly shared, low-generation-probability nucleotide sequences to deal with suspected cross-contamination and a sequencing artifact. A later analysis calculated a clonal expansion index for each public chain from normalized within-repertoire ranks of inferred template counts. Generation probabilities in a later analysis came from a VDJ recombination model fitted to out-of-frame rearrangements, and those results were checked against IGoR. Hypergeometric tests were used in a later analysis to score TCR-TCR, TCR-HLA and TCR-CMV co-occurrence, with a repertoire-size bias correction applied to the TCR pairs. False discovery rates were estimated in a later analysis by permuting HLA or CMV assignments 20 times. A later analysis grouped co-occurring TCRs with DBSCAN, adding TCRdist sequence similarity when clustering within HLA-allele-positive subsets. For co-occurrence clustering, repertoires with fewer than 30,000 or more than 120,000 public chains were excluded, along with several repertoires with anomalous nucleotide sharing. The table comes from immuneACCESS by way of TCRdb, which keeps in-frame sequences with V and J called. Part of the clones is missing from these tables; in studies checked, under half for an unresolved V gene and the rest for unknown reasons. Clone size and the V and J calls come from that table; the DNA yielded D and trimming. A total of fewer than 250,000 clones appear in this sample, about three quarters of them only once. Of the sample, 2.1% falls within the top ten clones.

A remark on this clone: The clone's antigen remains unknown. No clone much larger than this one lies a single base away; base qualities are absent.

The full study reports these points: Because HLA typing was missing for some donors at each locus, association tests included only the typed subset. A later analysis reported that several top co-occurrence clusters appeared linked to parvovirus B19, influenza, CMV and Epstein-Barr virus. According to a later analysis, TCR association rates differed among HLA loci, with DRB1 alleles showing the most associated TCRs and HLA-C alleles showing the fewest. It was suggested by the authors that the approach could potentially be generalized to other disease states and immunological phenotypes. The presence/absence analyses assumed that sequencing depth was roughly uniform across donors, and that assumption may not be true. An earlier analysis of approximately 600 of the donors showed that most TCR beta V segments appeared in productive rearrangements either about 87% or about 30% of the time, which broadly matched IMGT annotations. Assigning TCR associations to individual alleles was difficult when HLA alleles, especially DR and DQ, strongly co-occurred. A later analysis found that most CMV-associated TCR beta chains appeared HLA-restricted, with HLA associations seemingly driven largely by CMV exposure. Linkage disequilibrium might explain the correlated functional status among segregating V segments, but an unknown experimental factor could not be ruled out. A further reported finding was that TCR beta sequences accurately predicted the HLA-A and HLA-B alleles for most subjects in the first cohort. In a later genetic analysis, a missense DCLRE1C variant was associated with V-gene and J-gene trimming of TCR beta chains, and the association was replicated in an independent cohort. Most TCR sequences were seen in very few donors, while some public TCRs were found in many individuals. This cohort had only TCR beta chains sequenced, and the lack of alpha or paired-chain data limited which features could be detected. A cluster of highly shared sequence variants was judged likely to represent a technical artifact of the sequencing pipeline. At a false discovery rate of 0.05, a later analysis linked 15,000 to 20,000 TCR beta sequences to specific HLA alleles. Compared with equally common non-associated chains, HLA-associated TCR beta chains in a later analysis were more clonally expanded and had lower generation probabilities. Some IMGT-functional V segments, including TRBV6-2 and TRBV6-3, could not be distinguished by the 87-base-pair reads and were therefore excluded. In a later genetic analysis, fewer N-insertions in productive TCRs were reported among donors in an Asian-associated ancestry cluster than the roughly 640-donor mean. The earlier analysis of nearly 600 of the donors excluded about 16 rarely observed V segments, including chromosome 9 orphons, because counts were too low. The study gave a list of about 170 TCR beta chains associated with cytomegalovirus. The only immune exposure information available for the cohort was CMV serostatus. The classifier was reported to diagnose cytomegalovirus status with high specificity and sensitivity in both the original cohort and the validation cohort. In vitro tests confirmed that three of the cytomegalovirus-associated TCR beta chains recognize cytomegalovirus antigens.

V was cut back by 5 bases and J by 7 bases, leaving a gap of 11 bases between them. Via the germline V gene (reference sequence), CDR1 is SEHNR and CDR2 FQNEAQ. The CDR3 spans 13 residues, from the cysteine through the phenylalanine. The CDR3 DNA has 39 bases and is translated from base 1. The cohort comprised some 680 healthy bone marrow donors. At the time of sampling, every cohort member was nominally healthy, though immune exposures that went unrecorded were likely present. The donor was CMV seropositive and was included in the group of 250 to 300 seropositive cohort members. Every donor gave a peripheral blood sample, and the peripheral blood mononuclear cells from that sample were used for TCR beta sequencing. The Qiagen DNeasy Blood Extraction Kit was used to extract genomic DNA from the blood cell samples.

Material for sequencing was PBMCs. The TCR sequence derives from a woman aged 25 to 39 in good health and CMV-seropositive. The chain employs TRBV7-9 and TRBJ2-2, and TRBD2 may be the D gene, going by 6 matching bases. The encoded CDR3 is CASSADYGGELFF. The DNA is TGTGCCAGCAGCGCGGACTATGGCGGGGAGCTGTTTTTT.